This T cell receptor (beta chain) was identified during a study of human T cells and chemical hapten exposure. It was unfractionated whole blood from which total RNA was extracted. From the 5' RACE reads, TCRdb called clonotypes with MiXCR, one entry per CDR3 protein. The sample holds 130,000 or so distinct CDR3 sequences, roughly 4% seen once. CDR1 is SGHDN, CDR2 FVKESK, per germline. The CDR3 loop spans 15 amino acids. The germline V and J ends were trimmed by 0 bases and 1 base, with 8 bases remaining between them. In this sample, this clonotype turned up many times. The origin of this receptor is a female donor in good health. The chain recombines TRBV14 with TRBJ2-3; unclear D gene. CDR3: CASSQDEIGTDTQYF. The CDR3 bases are TGTGCCAGCAGCCAAGATGAAATAGGCACAGATACGCAGTATTTT.